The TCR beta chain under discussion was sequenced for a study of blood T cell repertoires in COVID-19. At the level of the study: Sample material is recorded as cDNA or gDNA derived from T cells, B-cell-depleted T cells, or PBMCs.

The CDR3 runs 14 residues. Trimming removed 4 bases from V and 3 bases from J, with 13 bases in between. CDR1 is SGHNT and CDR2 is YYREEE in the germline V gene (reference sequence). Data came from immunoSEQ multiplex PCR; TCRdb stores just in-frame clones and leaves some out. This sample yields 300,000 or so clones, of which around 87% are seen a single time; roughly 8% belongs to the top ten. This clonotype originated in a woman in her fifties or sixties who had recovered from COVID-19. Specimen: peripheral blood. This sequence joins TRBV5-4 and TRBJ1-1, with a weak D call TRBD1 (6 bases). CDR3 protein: CASSVTQGYTEAFF. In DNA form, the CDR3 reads TGTGCCAGCAGCGTCACACAGGGATACACTGAAGCTTTCTTT.